This T cell receptor (beta chain) derives from a study of cytomegalovirus exposure and HLA in healthy donors. Study as a whole: Sequencing of about 179 million T cells in an earlier analysis found some 100 million unique TCR beta sequences.

V shed 7 bases and J 8 bases; nucleotides not matched to a gene: 13. The CDR3 length is 14 residues. CDR1 is MNHEY and CDR2 is SMNVEV in the germline V gene (reference sequence). The PCR was carried out with 60 Vbeta primers and 13 Jbeta primers. Using immunoSEQ multiplex PCR, the repertoire was profiled, and TCRdb retains in-frame clones only, with some absent. The data hold 100,000 to 140,000 clones, with around 67% observed a single time. The TCR sequence derives from a woman aged 40 to 50 in good health and CMV-seropositive. J is TRBJ1-2 and V is TRBV27, with TRBD1 identical over 7 bases. The sample comprised PBMCs. The CDR3 is CASKKQGSWEGYTF. In nucleotides, the CDR3 is TGTGCCAGCAAGAAACAGGGGAGTTGGGAAGGCTACACCTTC.